The 11 T cell receptor beta chains below come from one sample, sequenced in a study of cytomegalovirus exposure and HLA in healthy donors. PCR used 60 Vbeta primers and 13 Jbeta primers. TCRdb's copy holds only in-frame clones and misses some; the assay was immunoSEQ multiplex PCR. The sample carries fewer than 200,000 clones, roughly 80% recorded once. The source material was PBMCs. The source is a man younger than 45 in good health and CMV-seronegative.

In regard to this clone: Other DNA sequences from this sample encode an identical CDR3 as well. The chain carries TRBV10-3 and TRBJ1-2; 7 nucleotides match TRBD1. The CDR3 consists of 15 residues. CDR1 is ENHRY and CDR2 is SYGVKD in the germline V gene. Unmatched junction bases numbered 13, after V lost 5 bases and J lost 7 bases. CDR3 nucleotide sequence: TGTGCCATCAGTTCTCCGGGGCAGGGGGTAGGTGGCTACACCTTC. The encoded protein is CAISSPGQGVGGYTF.

In its sample, this clone was seen a few times. This chain connects TRBV25-1 to TRBJ1-2; D not resolved. This CDR3 spans 14 amino acids. The V and J ends lost 5 bases and 4 bases respectively, with 14 bases between them. Germline values: CDR1 MGHDK, CDR2 SYGVNS. The CDR3, as DNA: TGTGCCAGCAGTCAAATAGGAGGGAGCTATGGCTACACCTTC. This gives the protein CASSQIGGSYGYTF.

The rearrangement uses TRBV21-1 and TRBJ1-1; the DNA was not used to check the table's D call, TRBD1. TRBV21-1 is a pseudogene segment. The CDR3 has 15 amino acids. CDR3 sequence reads: CASSASPVLNTEAFF. The CDR3 DNA reads as TGTGCCAGCAGCGCCAGTCCCGTATTGAACACTGAAGCTTTCTTT.

This clone was recorded once. The rearrangement links TRBV5-1 to TRBJ1-2, with 7 bases lining up with TRBD1. This CDR3 is built from 16 residues. Trimming cost V 0 bases and J 6 bases; bases outside gene matches: 11. Per the germline V gene, CDR1 is SGHRS and CDR2 is YFSETQ. Written as DNA, the CDR3 is TGCGCCAGCAGCTTGGGGACAGGTTCTATGTTGGATGGCTACACCTTC. Residues: CASSLGTGSMLDGYTF.

This clone is a singleton in its sample. The chain has TRBV18 and TRBJ2-6, with 7 bases that match TRBD1. The CDR3 covers 16 residues. Unmatched junction bases numbered 5, after V lost 4 bases and J lost 2 bases. Germline CDR1 is KGHSH and CDR2 is LQKENI. The CDR3 loop is CASSLKGGTGANVLTF. CDR3 DNA: TGTGCCAGCTCACTAAAAGGGGGCACTGGGGCCAACGTCCTGACTTTC.

This CDR3 reads CASSLGGGEAYEQYF. CDR3 nucleotides: TGTGCCAGCAGCTTAGGGGGGGGTGAGGCCTACGAGCAGTACTTC. The chain links TRBV11-2 to TRBJ2-7, with TRBD2 matching 7 bases. The CDR3 spans 15 residues. The V gene's germline CDR1 is SGHAT and CDR2 FQNNGV. With 1 base clipped from V and 2 bases from J, the junction kept 5 bases outside the gene matches.

The rearrangement joins TRBV10-1 to TRBJ2-1; D is perhaps TRBD2 (5 bases). V was pared by 5 bases and J by 0 bases, with 11 bases between. Germline CDR1 is WNHNN and CDR2 is SYGVQD (reference sequence). CDR3 size: 15 residues. The CDR3 region is CASSLAGDSYNEQFF. DNA for the CDR3: TGCGCCAGCAGTCTCGCGGGTGACTCCTACAATGAGCAGTTCTTC.

The chain joins TRBV6-4 to TRBJ2-3, with D uncertain. From germline, CDR1 is MRHNA and CDR2 SNTAGT. This CDR3 region has 13 residues. Deletions cut 4 bases from V and 2 bases from J, with 7 bases between. CDR3 sequence: CASSAGPTDTQYF. The DNA of the CDR3 is TGTGCCAGCAGTGCTGGCCCCACAGATACGCAGTATTTT.

As DNA, the CDR3 is TGTGCCTGGTCCCAGGGGGCGGTTGGCTACACCTTC. It translates to CAWSQGAVGYTF. The chain couples TRBV30 to TRBJ1-2, with TRBD1 matching over 8 bases. Germline values: CDR1 GTSNPN, CDR2 SVGIG (reference sequence). This CDR3 contains 12 residues. The junction had 6 bases not matched to a gene; V was cut back by 5 bases and J by 7 bases.

The chain couples TRBV9 to TRBJ2-2, with 10 bases fitting TRBD2. After removal of 0 bases from V and 6 bases from J, the junction contained 8 bases not matched to a gene. This CDR3 is 17 amino acids long. Germline assignment: CDR1 SGDLS and CDR2 YYNGEE. This CDR3 is CASSVGSRLAGAGELFF. The CDR3 nucleotides read TGTGCCAGCAGCGTAGGTTCGAGGCTAGCGGGAGCCGGGGAGCTGTTTTTT.

The CDR3 reads CASRSGLSYEQYF. Written as DNA, the CDR3 is TGTGCAAGTCGATCCGGACTGTCCTACGAGCAGTACTTC. V is TRBV12-2 and J is TRBJ2-5; TRBD2, the table's D call, was not compared with the DNA. The J call may be in error: the DNA end matches TRBJ2-7 better. TRBV12-2 is a documented pseudogene. This CDR3 comprises 13 residues.